The rows below give T cell receptor beta chains drawn from one sample of a study of molecular identifiers for immune sequencing clone quantification. In TCRdb, the PCR reads were re-called with MiXCR into one record per CDR3 protein. Found here are about 510,000 distinct CDR3 sequences, about a fifth of them singletons; the top ten hold 0.84%. Sequencing used naive CD8+ T cells from blood, with Jurkat cell RNA spiked in. Every receptor here comes from a human donor in good health. Some libraries in this study had Jurkat cell RNA spiked in. CDR3s include the opening cysteine and the closing phenylalanine or tryptophan. D genes are given only for firm matches. Some rows have no size entry. The others give once, few or many, or a class for an expanded clone.

TRBD2	TRBV5-4	TRBJ2-5	.	TGTGCCAGCAGCTTGGATGCGCGGGAGTTCGCGGAGACCCAGTACTTC	CASSLDAREFAETQYF
TRBD2	TRBV5-6	TRBJ2-7	few	TGTGCCAGCAGCCCACCTCTCGAAGGGACTAGCGTTTACGAGCAGTACTTC	CASSPPLEGTSVYEQYF
.	TRBV27	TRBJ2-3	many	TGTGCCAGCAGTTTATTGAGTGTAGGGGGTAGCACAGATACGCAGTATTTT	CASSLLSVGGSTDTQYF
.	TRBV12-3/TRBV12-4	TRBJ1-2	.	TGTGCCAGCAGTTTAGGGGCAGGGGCTCAACATGGCTACACCTTC	CASSLGAGAQHGYTF
.	TRBV20-1	TRBJ2-7	few	TGCAGTGCTAGAGATCAAGGTGAGCCCACCTACGAGCAGTACTTC	CSARDQGEPTYEQYF
TRBD1	TRBV6-2/TRBV6-3	TRBJ1-2	few	TGTGCCAGCAGTTACTGGGGGACAGCATATGGCTACACCTTC	CASSYWGTAYGYTF
.	TRBV7-9	TRBJ1-4	few	TGTGCCAGCAGCGAGCCCGGGCAGGGACTGTTTTTT	CASSEPGQGLFF
.	TRBV5-1	TRBJ2-7	many	TGCGCCAGCAGCTTTGACAGCGGAAACGAGCAGTACTTC	CASSFDSGNEQYF
.	TRBV2	TRBJ1-5	few	TGTGCCAGCAAGGCAGCCTATAGCAATCAGCCCCAGCATTTT	CASKAAYSNQPQHF
.	TRBV7-9	TRBJ2-2	many	TGTGCCAGCAGCTTAGTCCAGAGCACCGGGGAGCTGTTTTTT	CASSLVQSTGELFF
.	TRBV4-1	TRBJ1-1	many	TGCGCCAGCAGCCTACATACGGACACTGAAGCTTTCTTT	CASSLHTDTEAFF
.	TRBV15	TRBJ1-1	many	TGTGCCACCAGCACTATAAACACTGAAGCTTTCTTT	CATSTINTEAFF
.	TRBV7-2	TRBJ2-1	few	TGTGCCAGCAGCTTAGAGGTAGGGGAGGCTGCCTACAATGAGCAGTTCTTC	CASSLEVGEAAYNEQFF
.	TRBV28	TRBJ2-3	many	TGTGCCAGCAGTTTATGCCCCGGATTCGAGACTAGCACAGATACGCAGTATTTT	CASSLCPGFETSTDTQYF
.	TRBV7-2	TRBJ2-7	many	TGTGCCAGCAGCTACTTGACAGGCTTGAGCGAGCAGTACTTC	CASSYLTGLSEQYF
.	TRBV7-9	TRBJ2-3	many	TGTGCCAGCAGCTTTTTAGCGGTTCGCACAGATACGCAGTATTTT	CASSFLAVRTDTQYF
.	TRBV29-1	TRBJ1-1	many	TGCAGCGTTGAAAAGTGGACTGAAGCTTTCTTT	CSVEKWTEAFF
.	TRBV18	TRBJ2-3	few	TGTGCCAGCTCACCAGTCTGGGGTTTCGGCACAGATACGCAGTATTTT	CASSPVWGFGTDTQYF
.	TRBV7-9	TRBJ1-1	.	TGTGCCAGCACCGAACCCGGGAGCCCGGAAGCTTTCTTT	CASTEPGSPEAFF
TRBD1	TRBV4-3	TRBJ2-7	many	TGCGCCAGCAGCCAGGGGACAGATACCTACGAGCAGTACTTC	CASSQGTDTYEQYF
.	TRBV13	TRBJ1-3	.	TGTGCCAGCTTCCGGGGAAACACCATATATTTT	CASFRGNTIYF
TRBD1	TRBV11-3	TRBJ2-7	few	TGTGCCAGCAGCCCGGGGACAGGGGCGATCGGCGAGCAGTACTTC	CASSPGTGAIGEQYF
.	TRBV27	TRBJ1-1	many	TGTGCCAGCAGTCCAGTCGGGGCCGCGAACACTGAAGCTTTCTTT	CASSPVGAANTEAFF
TRBD1	TRBV19	TRBJ2-2	.	TGTGCCAGCGCCGTACAGGGGGTGGGCACCGGGGAGCTGTTTTTT	CASAVQGVGTGELFF
.	TRBV11-3	TRBJ2-2	.	TGTGCCAGCAGCTTACTAGCTACTACCGGGGAGCTGTTTTTT	CASSLLATTGELFF
.	TRBV12-3/TRBV12-4	TRBJ2-3	.	TGTGCCAGCAGTTCAACTGAAACAGATACGCAGTATTTT	CASSSTETDTQYF
.	TRBV13	TRBJ2-5	few	TGTGCCAGCACCCTCGGGGCCGGGGAGACCCAGTACTTC	CASTLGAGETQYF
TRBD2	TRBV3-1	TRBJ2-1	.	TGTGCCAGCAGCCAAGAGGGACTAGCGGGAGGGACCTACAATGAGCAGTTCTTC	CASSQEGLAGGTYNEQFF
.	TRBV4-2	TRBJ2-2	few	TGTGCCAGCAGCCAAGCCCAGACAGACACCGGGGAGCTGTTTTTT	CASSQAQTDTGELFF
.	TRBV18	TRBJ1-5	many	TGTGCCAGCTCACCAGGGGACACCCCCTACAATCAGCCCCAGCATTTT	CASSPGDTPYNQPQHF
.	TRBV6-2/TRBV6-3	TRBJ1-5	few	TGTGCCAGCCAATCATGGGAGGACGCGGGGAATCAGCCCCAGCATTTT	CASQSWEDAGNQPQHF
.	TRBV10-3	TRBJ1-4	.	TGTGCCATCGGAGAACTATATAATGAAAAACTGTTTTTT	CAIGELYNEKLFF
.	TRBV7-9	TRBJ1-5	.	TGTGCCAGCAGCCCGGAAGGGGCTGATAGCAATCAGCCCCAGCATTTT	CASSPEGADSNQPQHF
TRBD1	TRBV9	TRBJ1-6	few	TGTGCCAGCAGCGTAGAAGGGACAGCCTATAGTTCACCCCTCCACTTT	CASSVEGTAYSSPLHF